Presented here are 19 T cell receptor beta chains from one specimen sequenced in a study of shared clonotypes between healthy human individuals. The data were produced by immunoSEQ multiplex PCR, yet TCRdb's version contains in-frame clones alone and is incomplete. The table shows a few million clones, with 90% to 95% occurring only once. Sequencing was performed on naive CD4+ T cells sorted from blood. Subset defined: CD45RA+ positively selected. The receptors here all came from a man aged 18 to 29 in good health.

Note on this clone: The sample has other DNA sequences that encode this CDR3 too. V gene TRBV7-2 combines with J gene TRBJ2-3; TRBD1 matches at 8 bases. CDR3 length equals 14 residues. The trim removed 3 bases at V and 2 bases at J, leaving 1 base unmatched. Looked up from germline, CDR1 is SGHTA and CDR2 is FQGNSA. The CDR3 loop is CASSLDRATDTQYF. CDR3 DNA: TGTGCCAGCAGCTTGGACAGGGCCACAGATACGCAGTATTTT.

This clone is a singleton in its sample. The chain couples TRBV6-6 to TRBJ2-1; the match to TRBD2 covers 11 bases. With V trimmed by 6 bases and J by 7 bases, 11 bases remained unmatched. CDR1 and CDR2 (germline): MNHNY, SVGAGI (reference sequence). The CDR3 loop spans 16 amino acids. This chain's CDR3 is CASSPGVAGGRNEQFF. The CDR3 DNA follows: TGTGCCAGCAGCCCCGGGGTAGCGGGAGGGAGGAATGAGCAGTTCTTC.

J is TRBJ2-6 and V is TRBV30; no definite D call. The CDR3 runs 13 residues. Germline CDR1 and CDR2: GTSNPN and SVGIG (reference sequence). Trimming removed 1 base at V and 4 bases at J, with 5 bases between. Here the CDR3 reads CAWSGPGANVLTF. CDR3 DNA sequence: TGTGCCTGGAGTGGTCCCGGGGCCAACGTCCTGACTTTC. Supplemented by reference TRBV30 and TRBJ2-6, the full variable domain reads SQTIHQWPATLVQPVGSPLSLECTVEGTSNPNLYWYRQAAGRGLQLLFYSVGIGQISSEVPQNLSASRPQDRQFILSSKKLLLSDSGFYLCAWSGPGANVLTFGAGSRLTVL.

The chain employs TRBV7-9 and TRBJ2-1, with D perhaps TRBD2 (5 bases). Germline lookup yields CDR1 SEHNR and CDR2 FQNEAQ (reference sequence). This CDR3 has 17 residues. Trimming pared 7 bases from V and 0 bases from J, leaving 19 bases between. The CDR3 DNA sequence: TGTGCCAGCACTCCGGGGTTGGCAGAAGGCTCCTACAATGAGCAGTTCTTC. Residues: CASTPGLAEGSYNEQFF. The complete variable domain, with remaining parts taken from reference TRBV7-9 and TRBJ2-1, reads DTGVSQNPRHKITKRGQNVTFRCDPISEHNRLYWYRQTLGQGPEFLTYFQNEAQLEKSRLLSDRFSAERPKGSFSTLEIQRTEQGDSAMYLCASTPGLAEGSYNEQFFGPGTRLTVL.

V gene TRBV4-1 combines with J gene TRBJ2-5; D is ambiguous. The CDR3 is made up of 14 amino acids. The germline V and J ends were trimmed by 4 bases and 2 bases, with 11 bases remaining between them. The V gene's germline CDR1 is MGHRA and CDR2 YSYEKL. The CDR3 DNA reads TGCGCCAGCAGCCGGACCGGGCCTCAAGAGACCCAGTACTTC. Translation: CASSRTGPQETQYF.

CDR3: CASSQGTSGTYEQYF. DNA for the CDR3: TGTGCCAGCAGCCAAGGGACTAGCGGAACCTACGAGCAGTACTTC. The V call is TRBV4-2, the J call TRBJ2-7; 10 bases fit TRBD2. The J segment lost 2 bases and the V segment lost 1 base, leaving 2 bases of the junction unmatched. This CDR3 is 15 amino acids long. Germline CDR1 reads LGHNA; CDR2 reads YNFKEQ.

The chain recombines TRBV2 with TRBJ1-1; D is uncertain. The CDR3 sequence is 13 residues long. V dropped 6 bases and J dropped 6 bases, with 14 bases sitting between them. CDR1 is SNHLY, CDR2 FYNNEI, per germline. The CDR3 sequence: CASREGLGSEAFF. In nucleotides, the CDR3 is TGTGCCAGCAGGGAGGGTCTAGGATCTGAAGCTTTCTTT.

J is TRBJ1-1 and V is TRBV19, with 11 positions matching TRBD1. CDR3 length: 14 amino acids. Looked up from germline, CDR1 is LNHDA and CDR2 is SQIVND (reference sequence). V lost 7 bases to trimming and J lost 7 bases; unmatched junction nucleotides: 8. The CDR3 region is CASTRTGGVGEAFF. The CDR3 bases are TGTGCCAGTACCAGGACAGGGGGCGTCGGTGAAGCTTTCTTT.

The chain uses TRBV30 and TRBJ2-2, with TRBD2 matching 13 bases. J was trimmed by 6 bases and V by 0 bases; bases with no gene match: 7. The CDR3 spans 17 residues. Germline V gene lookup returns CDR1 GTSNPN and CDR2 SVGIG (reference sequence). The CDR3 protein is CAWSVDRTSGRAGELFF. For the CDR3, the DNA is TGTGCCTGGAGTGTAGACCGTACTAGCGGGAGGGCCGGGGAGCTGTTTTTT.

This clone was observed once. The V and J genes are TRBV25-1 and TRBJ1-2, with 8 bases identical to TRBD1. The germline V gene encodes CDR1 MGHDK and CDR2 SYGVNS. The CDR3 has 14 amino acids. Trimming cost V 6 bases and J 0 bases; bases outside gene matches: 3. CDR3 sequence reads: CASSPTGANYGYTF. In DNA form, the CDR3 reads TGTGCCAGCAGCCCGACAGGGGCTAACTATGGCTACACCTTC.

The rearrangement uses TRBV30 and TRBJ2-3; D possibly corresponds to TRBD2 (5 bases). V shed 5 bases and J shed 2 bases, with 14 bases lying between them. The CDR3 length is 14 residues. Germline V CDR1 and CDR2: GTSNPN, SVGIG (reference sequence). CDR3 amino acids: CAWGLAPHTDTQYF. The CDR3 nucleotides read TGTGCCTGGGGACTTGCCCCCCACACAGATACGCAGTATTTT.

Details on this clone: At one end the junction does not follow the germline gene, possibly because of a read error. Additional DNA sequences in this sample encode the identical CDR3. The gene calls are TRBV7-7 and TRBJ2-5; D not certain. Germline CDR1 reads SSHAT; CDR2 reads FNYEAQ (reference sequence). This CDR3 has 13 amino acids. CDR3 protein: CASSPGGQETQYF. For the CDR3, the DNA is TGTGCTAGCAGTCCTGGCGGTCAAGAGACCCAGTACTTC.

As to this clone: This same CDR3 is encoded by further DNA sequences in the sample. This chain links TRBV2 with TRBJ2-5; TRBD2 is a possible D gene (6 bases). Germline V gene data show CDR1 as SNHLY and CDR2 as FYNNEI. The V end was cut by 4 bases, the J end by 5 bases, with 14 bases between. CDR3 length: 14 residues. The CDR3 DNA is TGTGCCAGCAGTGTGTTAGGAGGAGGGGAGACCCAGTACTTC. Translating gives CASSVLGGGETQYF.

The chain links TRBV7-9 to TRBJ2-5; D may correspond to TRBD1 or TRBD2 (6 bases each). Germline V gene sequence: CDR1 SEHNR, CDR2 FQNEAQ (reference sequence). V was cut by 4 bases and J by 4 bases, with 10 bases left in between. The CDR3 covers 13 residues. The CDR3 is CASSSPGAETQYF. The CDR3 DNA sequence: TGTGCCAGCAGCTCGCCGGGGGCAGAGACCCAGTACTTC.

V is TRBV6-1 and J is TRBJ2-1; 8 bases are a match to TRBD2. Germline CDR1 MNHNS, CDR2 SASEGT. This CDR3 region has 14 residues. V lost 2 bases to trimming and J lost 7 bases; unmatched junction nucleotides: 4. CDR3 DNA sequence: TGTGCCAGCAGTGAACGGGGGGGGTGGAATGAGCAGTTCTTC. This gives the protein CASSERGGWNEQFF.

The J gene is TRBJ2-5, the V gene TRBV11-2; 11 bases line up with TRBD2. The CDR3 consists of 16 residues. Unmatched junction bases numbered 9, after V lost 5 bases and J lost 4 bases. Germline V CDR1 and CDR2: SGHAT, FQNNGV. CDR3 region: CASSPPGLAGLETQYF. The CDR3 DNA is TGTGCCAGCAGCCCCCCCGGACTAGCGGGTTTAGAGACCCAGTACTTC.

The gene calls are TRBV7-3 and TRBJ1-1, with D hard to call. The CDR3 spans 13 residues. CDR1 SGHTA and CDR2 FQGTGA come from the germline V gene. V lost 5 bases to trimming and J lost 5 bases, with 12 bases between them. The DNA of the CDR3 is TGTGCCAGCAGCCTTGGCGCACGGACTGAAGCTTTCTTT. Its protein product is CASSLGARTEAFF.

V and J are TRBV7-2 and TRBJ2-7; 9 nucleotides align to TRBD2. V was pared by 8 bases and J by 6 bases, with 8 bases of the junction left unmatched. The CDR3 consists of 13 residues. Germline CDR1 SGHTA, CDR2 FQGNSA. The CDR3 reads CASSFLAGLEQYF. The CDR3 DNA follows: TGTGCCAGCTCCTTCCTAGCGGGGCTCGAGCAGTACTTC.

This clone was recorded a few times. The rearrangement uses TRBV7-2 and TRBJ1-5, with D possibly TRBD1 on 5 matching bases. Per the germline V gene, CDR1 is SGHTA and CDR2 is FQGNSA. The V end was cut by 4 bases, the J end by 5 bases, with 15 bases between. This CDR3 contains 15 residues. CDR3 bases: TGTGCCAGCAGCTCGCAGGGCGGAATTCATCAGCCCCAGCATTTT. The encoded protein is CASSSQGGIHQPQHF.